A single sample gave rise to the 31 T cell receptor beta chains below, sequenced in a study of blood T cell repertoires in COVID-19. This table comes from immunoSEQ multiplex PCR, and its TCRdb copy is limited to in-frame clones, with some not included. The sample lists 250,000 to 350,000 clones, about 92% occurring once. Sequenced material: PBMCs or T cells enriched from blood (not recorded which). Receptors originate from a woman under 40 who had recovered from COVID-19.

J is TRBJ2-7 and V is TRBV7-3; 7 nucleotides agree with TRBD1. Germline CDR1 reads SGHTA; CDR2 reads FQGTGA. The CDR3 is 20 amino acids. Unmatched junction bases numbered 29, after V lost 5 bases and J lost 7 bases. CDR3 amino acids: CASSPHGTEGTSTAYEEQYF. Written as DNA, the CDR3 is TGTGCCAGCAGCCCCCACGGGACAGAGGGAACCTCTACCGCCTACGAGGAGCAGTACTTC. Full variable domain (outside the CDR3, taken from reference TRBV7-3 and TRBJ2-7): GAGVSQTPSNKVTEKGKYVELRCDPISGHTALYWYRQSLGQGPEFLIYFQGTGAADDSGLPNDRFFAVRPEGSVSTLKIQRTERGDSAVYLCASSPHGTEGTSTAYEEQYFGPGTRLTVT.

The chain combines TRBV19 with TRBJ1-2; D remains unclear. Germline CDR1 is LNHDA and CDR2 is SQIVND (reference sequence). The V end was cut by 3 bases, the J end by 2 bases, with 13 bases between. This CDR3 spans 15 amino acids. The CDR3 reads CASSIANPKNYGYTF. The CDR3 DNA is TGTGCCAGTAGTATTGCGAACCCAAAGAACTATGGCTACACCTTC.

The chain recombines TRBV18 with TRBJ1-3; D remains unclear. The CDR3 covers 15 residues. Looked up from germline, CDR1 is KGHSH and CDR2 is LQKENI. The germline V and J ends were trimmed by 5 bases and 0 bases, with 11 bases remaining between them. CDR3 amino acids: CASSAGQLSGNTIYF. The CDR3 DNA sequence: TGTGCCAGCTCAGCTGGGCAGCTCTCTGGAAACACCATATATTTT. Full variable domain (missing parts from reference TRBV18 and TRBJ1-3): NAGVMQNPRHLVRRRGQEARLRCSPMKGHSHVYWYRQLPEEGLKFMVYLQKENIIDESGMPKERFSAEFPKEGPSILRIQQVVRGDSAAYFCASSAGQLSGNTIYFGEGSWLTVV.

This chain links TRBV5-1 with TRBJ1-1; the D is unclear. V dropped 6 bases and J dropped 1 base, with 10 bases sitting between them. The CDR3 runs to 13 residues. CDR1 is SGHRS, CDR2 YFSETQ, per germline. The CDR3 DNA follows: TGCGCCAGCAAAAGAACACAGAACACTGAAGCTTTCTTT. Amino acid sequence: CASKRTQNTEAFF.

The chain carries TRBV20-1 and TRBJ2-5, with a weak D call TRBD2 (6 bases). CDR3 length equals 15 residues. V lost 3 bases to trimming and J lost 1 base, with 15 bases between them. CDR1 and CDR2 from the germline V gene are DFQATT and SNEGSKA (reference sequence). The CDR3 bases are TGCAGTGCTAGTCCACCAGCGGGCCCCCAAGAGACCCAGTACTTC. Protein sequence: CSASPPAGPQETQYF.

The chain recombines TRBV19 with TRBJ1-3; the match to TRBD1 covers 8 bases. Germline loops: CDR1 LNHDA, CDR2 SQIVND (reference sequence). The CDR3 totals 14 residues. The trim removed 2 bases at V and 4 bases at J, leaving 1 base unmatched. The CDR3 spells CASSIRQGGNTIYF. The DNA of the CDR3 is TGTGCCAGTAGTATAAGACAGGGGGGAAACACCATATATTTT.

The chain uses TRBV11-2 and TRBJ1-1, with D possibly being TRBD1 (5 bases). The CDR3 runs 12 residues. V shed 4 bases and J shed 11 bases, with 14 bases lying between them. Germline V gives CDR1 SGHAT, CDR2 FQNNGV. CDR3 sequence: CASSSGGLGAFF. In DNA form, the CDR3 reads TGTGCCAGCAGCTCGGGGGGACTGGGGGCTTTCTTT.

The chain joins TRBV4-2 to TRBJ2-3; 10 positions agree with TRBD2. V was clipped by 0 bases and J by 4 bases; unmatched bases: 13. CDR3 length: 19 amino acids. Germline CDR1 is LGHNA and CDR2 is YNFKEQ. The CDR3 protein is CASSQDSELAGVLADTQYF. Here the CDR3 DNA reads TGTGCCAGCAGCCAAGACTCGGAGCTAGCGGGAGTTTTGGCAGATACGCAGTATTTT.

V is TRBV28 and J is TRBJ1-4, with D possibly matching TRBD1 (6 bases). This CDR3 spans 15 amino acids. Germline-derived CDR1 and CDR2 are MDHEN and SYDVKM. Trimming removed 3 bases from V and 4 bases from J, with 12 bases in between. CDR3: CASSFADRYNEKLFF. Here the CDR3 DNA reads TGTGCCAGCAGTTTCGCCGACAGGTATAATGAAAAACTGTTTTTT.

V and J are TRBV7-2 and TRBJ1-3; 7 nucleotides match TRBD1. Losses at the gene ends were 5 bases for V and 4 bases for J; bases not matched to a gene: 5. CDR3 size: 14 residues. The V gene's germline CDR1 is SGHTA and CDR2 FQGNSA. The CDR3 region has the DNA TGTGCCAGCAGCCTTACAGGGGTCGGAAACACCATATATTTT. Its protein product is CASSLTGVGNTIYF.

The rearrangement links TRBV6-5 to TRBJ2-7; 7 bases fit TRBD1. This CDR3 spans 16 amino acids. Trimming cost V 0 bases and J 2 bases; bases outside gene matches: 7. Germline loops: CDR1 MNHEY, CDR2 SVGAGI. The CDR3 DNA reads TGTGCCAGCAGTTACTCGATCATCGACAGGGCCTACGAGCAGTACTTC. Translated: CASSYSIIDRAYEQYF.

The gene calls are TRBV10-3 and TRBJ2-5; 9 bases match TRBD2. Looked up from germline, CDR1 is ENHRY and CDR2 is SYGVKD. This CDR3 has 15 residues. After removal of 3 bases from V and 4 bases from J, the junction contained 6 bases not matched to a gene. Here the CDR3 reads CAISDGGGARETQYF. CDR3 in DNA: TGTGCCATCAGTGACGGCGGGGGGGCGAGAGAGACCCAGTACTTC.

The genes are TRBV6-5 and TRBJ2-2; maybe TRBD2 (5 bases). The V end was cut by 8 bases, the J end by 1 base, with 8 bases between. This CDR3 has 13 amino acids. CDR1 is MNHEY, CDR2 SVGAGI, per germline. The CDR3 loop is CASGRENTGELFF. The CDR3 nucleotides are TGTGCCAGCGGACGGGAGAACACCGGGGAGCTGTTTTTT.

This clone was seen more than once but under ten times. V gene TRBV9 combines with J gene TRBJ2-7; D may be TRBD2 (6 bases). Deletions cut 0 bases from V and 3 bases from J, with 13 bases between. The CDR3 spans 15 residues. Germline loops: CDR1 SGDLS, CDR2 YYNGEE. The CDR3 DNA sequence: TGTGCCAGCAGCGTAGCGGCAGGAGGGATCTACGAGCAGTACTTC. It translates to CASSVAAGGIYEQYF.

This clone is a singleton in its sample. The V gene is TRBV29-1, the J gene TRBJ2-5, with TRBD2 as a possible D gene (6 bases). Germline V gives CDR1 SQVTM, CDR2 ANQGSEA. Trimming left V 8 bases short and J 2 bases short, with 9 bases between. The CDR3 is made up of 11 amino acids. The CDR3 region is CSSLAQETQYF. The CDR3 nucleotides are TGCAGCTCCCTAGCGCAAGAGACCCAGTACTTC.

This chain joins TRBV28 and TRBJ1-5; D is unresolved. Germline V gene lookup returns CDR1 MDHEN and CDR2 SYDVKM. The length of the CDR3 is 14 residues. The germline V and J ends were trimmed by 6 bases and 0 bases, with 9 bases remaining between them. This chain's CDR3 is CASSLGFSNQPQHF. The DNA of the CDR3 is TGTGCCAGCAGCCTCGGGTTTAGCAATCAGCCCCAGCATTTT.

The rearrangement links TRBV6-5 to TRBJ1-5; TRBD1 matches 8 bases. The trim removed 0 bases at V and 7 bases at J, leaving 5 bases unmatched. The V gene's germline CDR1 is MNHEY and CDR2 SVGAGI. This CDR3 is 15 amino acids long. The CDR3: CASSYSSQGGQPQHF. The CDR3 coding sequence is TGTGCCAGCAGTTACTCCTCACAGGGGGGGCAGCCCCAGCATTTT.

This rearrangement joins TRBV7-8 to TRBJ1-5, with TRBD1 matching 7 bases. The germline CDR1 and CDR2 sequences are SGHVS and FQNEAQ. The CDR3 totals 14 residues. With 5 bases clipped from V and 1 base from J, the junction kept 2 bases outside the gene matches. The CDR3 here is CASSQDRSNQPQHF. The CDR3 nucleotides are TGTGCCAGCAGCCAGGACAGGAGCAATCAGCCCCAGCATTTT.

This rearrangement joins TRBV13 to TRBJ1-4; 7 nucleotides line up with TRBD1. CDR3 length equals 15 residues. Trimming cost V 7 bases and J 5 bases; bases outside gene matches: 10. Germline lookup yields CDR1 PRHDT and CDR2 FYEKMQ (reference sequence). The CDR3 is CASTYRGQKNEKLFF. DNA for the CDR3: TGTGCCAGCACTTATAGGGGGCAGAAGAATGAAAAACTGTTTTTT.

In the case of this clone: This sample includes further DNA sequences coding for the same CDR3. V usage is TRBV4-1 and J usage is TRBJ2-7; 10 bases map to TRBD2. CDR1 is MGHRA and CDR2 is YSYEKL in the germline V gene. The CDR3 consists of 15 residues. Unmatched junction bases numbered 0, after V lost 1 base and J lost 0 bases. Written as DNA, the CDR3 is TGCGCCAGCAGCCAAGGACTAGCGGGCTCCTACGAGCAGTACTTC. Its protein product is CASSQGLAGSYEQYF.

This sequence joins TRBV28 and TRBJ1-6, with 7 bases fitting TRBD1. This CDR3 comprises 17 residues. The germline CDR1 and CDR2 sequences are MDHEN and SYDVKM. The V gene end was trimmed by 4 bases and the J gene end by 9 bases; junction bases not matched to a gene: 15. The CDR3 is CASSSTIRQGKSSPLHF. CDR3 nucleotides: TGTGCCAGCAGTTCGACAATTCGACAGGGAAAAAGTTCACCCCTCCACTTT.

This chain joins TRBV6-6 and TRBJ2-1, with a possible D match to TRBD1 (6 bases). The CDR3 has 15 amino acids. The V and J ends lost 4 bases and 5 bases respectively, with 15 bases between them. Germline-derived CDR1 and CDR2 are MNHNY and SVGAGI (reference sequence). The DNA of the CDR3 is TGTGCCAGCAGTTCCAACAGGGTGTGGAACAATGAGCAGTTCTTC. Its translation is CASSSNRVWNNEQFF.

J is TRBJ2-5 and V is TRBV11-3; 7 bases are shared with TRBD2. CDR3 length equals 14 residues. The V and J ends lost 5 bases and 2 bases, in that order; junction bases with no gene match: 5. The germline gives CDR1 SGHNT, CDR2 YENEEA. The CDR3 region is CASSEPSGQETQYF. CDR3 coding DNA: TGTGCCAGCAGCGAACCTAGCGGACAAGAGACCCAGTACTTC.

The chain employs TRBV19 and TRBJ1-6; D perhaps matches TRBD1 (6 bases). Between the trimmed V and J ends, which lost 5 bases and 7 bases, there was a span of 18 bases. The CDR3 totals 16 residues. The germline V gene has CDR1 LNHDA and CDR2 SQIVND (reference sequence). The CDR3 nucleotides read TGTGCCAGTAGTGCTTCACAGGGTAGAAGGAATTCACCCCTCCACTTT. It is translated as CASSASQGRRNSPLHF.

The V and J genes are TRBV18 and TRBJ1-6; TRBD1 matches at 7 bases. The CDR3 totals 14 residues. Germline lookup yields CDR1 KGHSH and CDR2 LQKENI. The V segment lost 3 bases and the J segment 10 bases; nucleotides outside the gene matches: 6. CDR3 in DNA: TGTGCCAGCTCACCCGACAGGGTAGGGTCACCCCTCCACTTT. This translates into CASSPDRVGSPLHF.

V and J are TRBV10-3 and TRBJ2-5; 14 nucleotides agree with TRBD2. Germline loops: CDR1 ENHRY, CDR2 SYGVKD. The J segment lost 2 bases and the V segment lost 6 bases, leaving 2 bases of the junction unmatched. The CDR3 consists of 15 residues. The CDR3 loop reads CAISRTSGGQETQYF. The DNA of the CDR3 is TGTGCCATCAGCAGGACTAGCGGGGGGCAAGAGACCCAGTACTTC.

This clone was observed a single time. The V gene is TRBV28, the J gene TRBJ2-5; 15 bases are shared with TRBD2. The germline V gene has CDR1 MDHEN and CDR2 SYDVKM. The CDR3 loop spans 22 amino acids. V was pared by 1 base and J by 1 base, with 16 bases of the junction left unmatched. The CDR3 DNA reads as TGTGCCAGCAGTTTATCAAGGCCCGCGGGGACTAGCGGGAGGCTAACCCAAGAGACCCAGTACTTC. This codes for CASSLSRPAGTSGRLTQETQYF.

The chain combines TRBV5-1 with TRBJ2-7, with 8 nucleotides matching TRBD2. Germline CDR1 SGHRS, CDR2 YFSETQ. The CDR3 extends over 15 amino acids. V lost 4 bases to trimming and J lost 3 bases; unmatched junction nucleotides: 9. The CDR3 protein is CASSPLAGSDYEQYF. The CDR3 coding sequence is TGCGCCAGCAGCCCCTTAGCGGGATCTGACTACGAGCAGTACTTC.

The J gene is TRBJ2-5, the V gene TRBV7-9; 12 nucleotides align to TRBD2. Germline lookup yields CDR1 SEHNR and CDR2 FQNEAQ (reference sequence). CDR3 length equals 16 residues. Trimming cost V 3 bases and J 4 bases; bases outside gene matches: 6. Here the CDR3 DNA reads TGTGCCAGCAGCTTGTCTTCGGGACTAGCGGGAGAGACCCAGTACTTC. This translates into CASSLSSGLAGETQYF.

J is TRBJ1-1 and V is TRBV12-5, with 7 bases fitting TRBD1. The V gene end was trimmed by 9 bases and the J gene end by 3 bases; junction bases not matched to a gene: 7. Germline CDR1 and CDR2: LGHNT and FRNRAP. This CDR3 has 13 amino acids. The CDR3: CARKQGLDTEAFF. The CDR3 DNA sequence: TGTGCTAGAAAACAGGGGTTGGACACTGAAGCTTTCTTT. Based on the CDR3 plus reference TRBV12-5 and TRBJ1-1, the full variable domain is DARVTQTPRHKVTEMGQEVTMRCQPILGHNTVFWYRQTMMQGLELLAYFRNRAPLDDSGMPKDRFSAEMPDATLATLKIQPSEPRDSAVYFCARKQGLDTEAFFGQGTRLTVV.

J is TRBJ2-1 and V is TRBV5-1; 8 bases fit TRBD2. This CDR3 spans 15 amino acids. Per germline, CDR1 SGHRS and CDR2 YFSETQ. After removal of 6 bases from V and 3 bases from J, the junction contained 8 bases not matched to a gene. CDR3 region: CASTQSGGLYNEQFF. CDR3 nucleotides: TGCGCCAGCACCCAGAGCGGGGGCCTCTACAATGAGCAGTTCTTC.